The entry that follows covers one T cell receptor (beta chain) sequence. The CDR3 has 18 residues. This specimen comes from a study of blood T cell repertoires in COVID-19. Study-wide background: Both acute and convalescent COVID-19 samples were obtained from the United States, Italy and Spain. T cells, B-cell-depleted T cells, or PBMCs provided the cDNA or gDNA that served as material.

Original processing methods: Reference gene primer amplification yielded estimated nucleated cell counts. Assay used: immunoSEQ multiplex PCR; TCRdb lists only in-frame clones, some missing. Clonal size and the V and J genes are those of that table, whereas D and trimming came from the DNA. The profile shows around 26,000 clones, approximately 78% of them singletons. This TCR was recovered from a human donor in a cohort sampled during active COVID-19. The chain couples TRBV12-1 to TRBJ2-3; the DNA was not used to check the table's D call, TRBD2. TRBV12-1 is a recognized pseudogene. The sequencing input was peripheral blood. The CDR3 loop reads CASSTWSCGAGVGDTQYF. The CDR3 bases are TGTGCCAGCAGCACCTGGAGTTGTGGAGCGGGGGTTGGGGATACGCAGTATTTT.